These T cell receptor beta chains were read from a single sample in a study of molecular identifiers for immune sequencing clone quantification. TCRdb re-called the PCR reads with MiXCR, one entry per CDR3 protein. This sample has 85,000 to 95,000 distinct CDR3 sequences, with around 17% found just once. The sequencing input was naive CD8+ T cells from blood, with Jurkat cell RNA spiked in. The origin of the receptors is a human donor in good health. Some libraries in this study had Jurkat cell RNA spiked in. Both conserved end residues are part of each CDR3. The D gene is left open where the match is weak. Rows may omit the clone size; those that give it use once, few, many or a size class.

>TRBV7-9|TRBD2|many|TRBJ2-3
TGTGCCAGCAGCCCGGGACTAGCGGCAACAGATACGCAGTATTTT
CASSPGLAATDTQYF
>TRBV4-3|NA|many|TRBJ2-3
TGCGCCAGCACTCCTGAAGGGGGGGCGGGGGACAGCACAGATACGCAGTATTTT
CASTPEGGAGDSTDTQYF
>TRBV5-1|NA|many|TRBJ1-1
TGCGCCAGCAGCTTGTTGGACAGAGGTAACACTGAAGCTTTCTTT
CASSLLDRGNTEAFF
>TRBV6-2/TRBV6-3|NA|NA|TRBJ2-7
TGTGCCAGCAGTTTTAGACAATACTACGAGCAGTACTTC
CASSFRQYYEQYF
>TRBV19|NA|NA|TRBJ2-3
TGTGCCAGTAGTATCAGTTATCCTAGCACAGATACGCAGTATTTT
CASSISYPSTDTQYF
>TRBV5-1|NA|NA|TRBJ1-1
TGCACCAGCAGCTTGGTTCAAGGGGGGCCCGAGGCTTTCTTT
CTSSLVQGGPEAFF
>TRBV4-2|TRBD1|many|TRBJ1-1
TGTGCCAGCAGCCAAGGGGACAGGGCGGACACTGAAGCTTTCTTT
CASSQGDRADTEAFF
>TRBV6-5|TRBD1|many|TRBJ1-2
TGTGCCAGCAGTTACCGCGAAGGGACAGTCGGCTACACCTTC
CASSYREGTVGYTF
>TRBV19|TRBD1|many|TRBJ1-5
TGTGCCAGTAGTACTAGGACAGGGTCGAATCAGCCCCAGCATTTT
CASSTRTGSNQPQHF
>TRBV20-1|NA|many|TRBJ2-7
TGCAGTGCTCGAGCCGCAAGGAGCTCCTACGAGCAGTACTTC
CSARAARSSYEQYF
>TRBV7-2|NA|many|TRBJ2-3
TGTGCCAGCAGCTTAACGTCCGGACTCACCGGCACAGATACGCAGTATTTT
CASSLTSGLTGTDTQYF
>TRBV20-1|NA|many|TRBJ1-1
TGCAGTGCTAGAGACAGGGAAGGCTCAGCTTTCTTT
CSARDREGSAFF
>TRBV23-1|NA|many|TRBJ2-7
TGCGCCAGCAGTCAGCCACCCACGTACGAGCAGTACTTC
CASSQPPTYEQYF
>TRBV12-3/TRBV12-4|NA|many|TRBJ1-4
TGTGCCAGCAGTTTACAAGGGATGGGGGATGAAAAACTGTTTTTT
CASSLQGMGDEKLFF
>TRBV5-4|NA|many|TRBJ1-2
TGTGCCAGCAGCTTGGCCCAGGGGATCTATGGCTACACCTTC
CASSLAQGIYGYTF
>TRBV20-1|NA|NA|TRBJ2-3
TGCAGTGCTAAAGGGGCTAGCGAGACCCAACAGGATACGCAGTATTTT
CSAKGASETQQDTQYF
>TRBV29-1|NA|many|TRBJ1-1
TGCAGCGTCGTACCGGGACGGCTGAACACTGAAGCTTTCTTT
CSVVPGRLNTEAFF
>TRBV2|NA|many|TRBJ2-7
TGTGCCAGCAGTGAAGATGCTGGTTACGAGCAGTACTTC
CASSEDAGYEQYF
>TRBV7-9|NA|NA|TRBJ2-7
TGTGCCAGCAGCTTAGTGAGGGGGAGCTTCTCCTACGAGCAGTACTTC
CASSLVRGSFSYEQYF
>TRBV6-2/TRBV6-3|NA|many|TRBJ2-7
TGTGCCAGCAGTTACTCTGGGGGAGAGTACGAGCAGTACTTC
CASSYSGGEYEQYF
>TRBV20-1|NA|NA|TRBJ2-7
TGCAGTGCTATACTCGGGCACTCCTACGAGCAGTGCTTC
CSAILGHSYEQCF
>TRBV19|NA|many|TRBJ2-7
TGTGCCAGTAGTGACTTGGCCTGGGAGCAGTACTTC
CASSDLAWEQYF
>TRBV6-6|NA|many|TRBJ2-7
TGTGCCACCACCGGGACACCCTACGAGCAGTACTTC
CATTGTPYEQYF
>TRBV28|TRBD2|many|TRBJ2-7
TGTGCCAGCAGTCGGACTAGCGGGAGGTATTTCTCCTACGAGCAGTACTTC
CASSRTSGRYFSYEQYF
>TRBV27|TRBD2|once|TRBJ2-7
TGTGCCAGCAGTTTATTAGCGGGAGCTTACGAGCGGTACTTC
CASSLLAGAYERYF
>TRBV5-1|NA|many|TRBJ1-1
TGCGCCAGCAGCTTGCCGGGGGGGGACACTGAAGCTTTCTTT
CASSLPGGDTEAFF
>TRBV4-1|NA|NA|TRBJ2-1
TGCGCCAGCAGCGAGCCTGGTAGTGGGAGTTCCTACAATGAGCAGTTCTTC
CASSEPGSGSSYNEQFF
>TRBV3-1|NA|many|TRBJ2-1
TGTGCCAGCAGCCAAGAAGGGACTCCCGGCCTCCGGTTCTTC
CASSQEGTPGLRFF
>TRBV13|NA|NA|TRBJ1-1
TGTGCCAGCAGCTTACGGTCGGTTGGGTACACTGAAGCTTTCTTT
CASSLRSVGYTEAFF